The rows below give T cell receptor beta chains drawn from one sample of a study of OX40 agonist ivuxolimab in advanced cancers. The data were produced by immunoSEQ multiplex PCR, yet TCRdb's version contains in-frame clones alone and is incomplete. Of around 66,000 clones in the sample, 65% to 85% are singletons; the top ten hold about 4.1%. The sequences come from CD4+ or CD8+ T cells sorted from blood, collected in a trial of the OX40 agonist ivuxolimab. The receptors were sampled from an adult with an advanced solid tumor such as melanoma, head and neck, liver or kidney cancer. Each CDR3 is given with its conserved first and last residue. The D gene is left open where the match is weak. Size is stated for part of the rows, as once, few or many counts, or as a class when the clone is expanded.

abundance: few
d_gene: NA
j_gene: TRBJ1-2
v_gene: TRBV6-1
CDR3nt: TGTGCCAGCCCCAATCCGGACAGTTCCTCCTATGGCTACACCTTC
CDR3aa: CASPNPDSSSYGYTF

abundance: NA
d_gene: TRBD2
j_gene: TRBJ2-6
v_gene: TRBV29-1
CDR3nt: TGCAGCGTTAGCGGACTAGCGGGGGGTAACTCTGGGGCCAACGTCCTGACTTTC
CDR3aa: CSVSGLAGGNSGANVLTF

abundance: NA
d_gene: TRBD1
j_gene: TRBJ2-7
v_gene: TRBV7-3
CDR3nt: TGTGCCAGCAGCTCCGAGGGGGCCGGGACCTACGAGCAGTACTTC
CDR3aa: CASSSEGAGTYEQYF

abundance: NA
d_gene: NA
j_gene: TRBJ1-2
v_gene: TRBV5-8
CDR3nt: TGTGCCAGCAGCCCGACAGGTTCAAACTATGGCTACACCTTC
CDR3aa: CASSPTGSNYGYTF

abundance: once
d_gene: TRBD2
j_gene: TRBJ2-7
v_gene: TRBV4-1
CDR3nt: TGCGCCAGCAGCCAACCGGGGAGCGGGGGGAATTACGAGCAGTACTTC
CDR3aa: CASSQPGSGGNYEQYF

abundance: NA
d_gene: NA
j_gene: TRBJ1-2
v_gene: TRBV6-1
CDR3nt: TGTGCCAGCAGTGAAGAGTGGGCGAACTATGGCTACACCTTC
CDR3aa: CASSEEWANYGYTF

abundance: NA
d_gene: NA
j_gene: TRBJ1-5
v_gene: TRBV19
CDR3nt: TGTGCCAGTAGTCTACAGGGATTCCAGCCCCAGCATTTT
CDR3aa: CASSLQGFQPQHF

abundance: NA
d_gene: NA
j_gene: TRBJ2-2
v_gene: TRBV6-5
CDR3nt: TGTGCCAGCAGTTACTCGACCGGGTTTGAGGCCGGGGAGCTGTTTTTT
CDR3aa: CASSYSTGFEAGELFF

abundance: NA
d_gene: NA
j_gene: TRBJ1-3
v_gene: TRBV9
CDR3nt: TGTGCCAGCAGCGTGTCTAACAGGCAAACTGGAAACACCATATATTTT
CDR3aa: CASSVSNRQTGNTIYF

abundance: NA
d_gene: NA
j_gene: TRBJ1-4
v_gene: TRBV11-2
CDR3nt: TGTGCCAGCAGCCCCTCGAGGGGGGCCCTAACTAATGAAAAACTGTTTTTT
CDR3aa: CASSPSRGALTNEKLFF

abundance: NA
d_gene: NA
j_gene: TRBJ1-6
v_gene: TRBV11-1
CDR3nt: TGTGCCAGCAGCCCAATGGGCAGTAATTCACCCCTCCACTTT
CDR3aa: CASSPMGSNSPLHF

abundance: NA
d_gene: NA
j_gene: TRBJ1-1
v_gene: TRBV6-1
CDR3nt: TGTGCCAGCAGTGATCTGGCCCGGGAGCGAGATAGAGCTTTCTTT
CDR3aa: CASSDLARERDRAFF

abundance: NA
d_gene: NA
j_gene: TRBJ1-2
v_gene: TRBV19
CDR3nt: TGTGCCAGTAGTACCCCGGACAGAAACTATGGCTACACCTTC
CDR3aa: CASSTPDRNYGYTF

abundance: NA
d_gene: NA
j_gene: TRBJ1-1
v_gene: TRBV5-1
CDR3nt: TGCGCCAGCAGCTTGATTGGAGTCAACACTGAAGCTTTCTTT
CDR3aa: CASSLIGVNTEAFF

abundance: NA
d_gene: NA
j_gene: TRBJ2-7
v_gene: TRBV2
CDR3nt: TGTGCCAGCGGGGACTTCGGGTCCTACGAGCAGTACTTC
CDR3aa: CASGDFGSYEQYF

abundance: NA
d_gene: TRBD1
j_gene: TRBJ1-2
v_gene: TRBV19
CDR3nt: TGTGCCAGTAGTCCCAACGCCCGACAGGGGGACGGCTACACCTTC
CDR3aa: CASSPNARQGDGYTF

abundance: NA
d_gene: NA
j_gene: TRBJ1-2
v_gene: TRBV28
CDR3nt: TGTGCCAGCAGTATAACGGTAGGGGCCGGCTACACCTTC
CDR3aa: CASSITVGAGYTF

abundance: NA
d_gene: NA
j_gene: TRBJ2-5
v_gene: TRBV29-1
CDR3nt: TGCAGCGTTAAGAACAGAGACCTGAAAGAGACCCAGTACTTC
CDR3aa: CSVKNRDLKETQYF